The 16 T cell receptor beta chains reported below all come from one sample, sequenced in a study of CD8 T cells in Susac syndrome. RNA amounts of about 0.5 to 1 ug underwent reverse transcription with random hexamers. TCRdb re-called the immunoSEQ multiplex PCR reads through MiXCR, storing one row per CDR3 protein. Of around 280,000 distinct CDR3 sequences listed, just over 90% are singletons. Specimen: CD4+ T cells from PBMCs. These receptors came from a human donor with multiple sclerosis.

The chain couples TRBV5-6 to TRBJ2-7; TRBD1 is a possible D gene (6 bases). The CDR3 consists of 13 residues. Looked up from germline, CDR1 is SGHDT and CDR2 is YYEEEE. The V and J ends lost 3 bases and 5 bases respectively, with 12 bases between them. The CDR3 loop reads CASSYRVNNEQYF. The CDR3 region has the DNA TGTGCCAGCAGCTACAGGGTGAATAACGAGCAGTACTTC.

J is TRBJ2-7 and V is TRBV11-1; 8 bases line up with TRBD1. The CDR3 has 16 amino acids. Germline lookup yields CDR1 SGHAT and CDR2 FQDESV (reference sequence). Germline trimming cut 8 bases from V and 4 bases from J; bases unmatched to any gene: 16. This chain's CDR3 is CASQSSTGTGMYEQYF. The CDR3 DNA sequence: TGTGCCAGCCAATCTTCAACCGGGACAGGAATGTACGAGCAGTACTTC.

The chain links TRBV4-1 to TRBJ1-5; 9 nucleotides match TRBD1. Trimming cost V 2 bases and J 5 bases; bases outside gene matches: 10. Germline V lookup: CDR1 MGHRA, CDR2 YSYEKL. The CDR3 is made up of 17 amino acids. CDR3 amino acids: CASSQTQTGGSYQPQHF. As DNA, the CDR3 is TGCGCCAGCAGCCAAACCCAGACAGGGGGGAGTTATCAGCCCCAGCATTTT.

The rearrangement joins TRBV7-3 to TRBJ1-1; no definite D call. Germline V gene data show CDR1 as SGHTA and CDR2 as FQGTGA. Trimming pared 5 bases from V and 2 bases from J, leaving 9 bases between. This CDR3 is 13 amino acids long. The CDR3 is CASSATDNTEAFF. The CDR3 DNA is TGTGCCAGCAGCGCCACAGACAACACTGAAGCTTTCTTT.

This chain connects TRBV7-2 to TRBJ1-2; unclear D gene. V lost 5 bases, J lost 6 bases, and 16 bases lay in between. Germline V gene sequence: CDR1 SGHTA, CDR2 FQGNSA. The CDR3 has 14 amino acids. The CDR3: CASSPREGRDGYTF. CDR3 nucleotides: TGTGCCAGCAGCCCTAGGGAGGGAAGGGATGGCTACACCTTC.

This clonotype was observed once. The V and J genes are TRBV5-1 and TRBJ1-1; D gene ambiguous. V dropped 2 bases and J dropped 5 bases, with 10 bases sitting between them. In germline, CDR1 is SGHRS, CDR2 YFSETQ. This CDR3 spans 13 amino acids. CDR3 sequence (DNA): TGCGCCAGCAGCTTAAGTGAGAGTACTGAAGCTTTCTTT. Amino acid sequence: CASSLSESTEAFF.

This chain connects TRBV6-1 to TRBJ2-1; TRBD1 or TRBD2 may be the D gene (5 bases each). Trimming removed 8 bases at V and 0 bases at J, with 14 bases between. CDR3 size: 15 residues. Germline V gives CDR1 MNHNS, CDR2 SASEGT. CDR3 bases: TGTGCCAGCCGGGACCTCTCGGCCTCCTACAATGAGCAGTTCTTC. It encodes CASRDLSASYNEQFF.

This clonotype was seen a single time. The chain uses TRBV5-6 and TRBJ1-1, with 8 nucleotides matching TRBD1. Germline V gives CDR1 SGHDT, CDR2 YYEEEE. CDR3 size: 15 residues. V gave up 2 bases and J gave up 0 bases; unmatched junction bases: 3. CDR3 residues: CASSFWTGLNTEAFF. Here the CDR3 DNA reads TGTGCCAGCAGCTTTTGGACAGGGCTGAACACTGAAGCTTTCTTT.

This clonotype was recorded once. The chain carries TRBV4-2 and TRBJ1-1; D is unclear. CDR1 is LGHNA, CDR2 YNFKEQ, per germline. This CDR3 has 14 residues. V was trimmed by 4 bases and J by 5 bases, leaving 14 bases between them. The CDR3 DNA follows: TGTGCCAGCAGCCGGGCCCGGCAGTCTACTGAAGCTTTCTTT. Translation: CASSRARQSTEAFF.

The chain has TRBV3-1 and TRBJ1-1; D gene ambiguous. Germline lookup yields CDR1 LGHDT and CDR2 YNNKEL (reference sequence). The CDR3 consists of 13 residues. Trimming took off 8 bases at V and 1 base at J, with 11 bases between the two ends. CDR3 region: CASADQRNTEAFF. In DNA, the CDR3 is TGTGCCAGCGCGGACCAGAGGAACACTGAAGCTTTCTTT.

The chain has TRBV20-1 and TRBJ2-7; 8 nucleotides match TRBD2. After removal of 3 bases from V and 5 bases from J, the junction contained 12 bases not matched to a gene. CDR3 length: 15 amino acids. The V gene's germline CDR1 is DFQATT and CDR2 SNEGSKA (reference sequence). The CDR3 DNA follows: TGCAGTGCTAGGGCGAATAGCGGGATATTCGACGAGCAGTACTTC. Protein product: CSARANSGIFDEQYF.

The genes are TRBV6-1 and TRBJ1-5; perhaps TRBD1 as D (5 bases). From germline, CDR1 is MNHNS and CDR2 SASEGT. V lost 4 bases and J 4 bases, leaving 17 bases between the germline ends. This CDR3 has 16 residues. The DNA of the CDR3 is TGTGCCAGCAGTGGGGGCTCGGCAGGGTGGAATCAGCCCCAGCATTTT. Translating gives CASSGGSAGWNQPQHF.

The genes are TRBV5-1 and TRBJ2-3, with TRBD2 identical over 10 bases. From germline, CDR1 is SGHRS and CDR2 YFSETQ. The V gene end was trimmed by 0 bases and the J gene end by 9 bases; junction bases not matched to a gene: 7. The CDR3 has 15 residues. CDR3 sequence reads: CASSLDASGGGTQYF. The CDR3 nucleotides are TGCGCCAGCAGCTTGGATGCTAGCGGGGGAGGCACGCAGTATTTT.

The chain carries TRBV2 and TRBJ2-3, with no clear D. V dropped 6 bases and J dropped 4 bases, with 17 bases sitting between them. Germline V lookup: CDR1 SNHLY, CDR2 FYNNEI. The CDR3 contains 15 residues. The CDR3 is CASSPPGTSPDTQYF. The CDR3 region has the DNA TGTGCCAGCAGCCCGCCCGGCACCTCCCCAGATACGCAGTATTTT.

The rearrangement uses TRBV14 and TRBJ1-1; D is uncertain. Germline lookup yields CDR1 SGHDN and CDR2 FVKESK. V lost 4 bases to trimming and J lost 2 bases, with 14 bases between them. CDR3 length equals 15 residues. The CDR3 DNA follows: TGTGCCAGCAGCCCCACTGGCGGGATTAACACTGAAGCTTTCTTT. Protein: CASSPTGGINTEAFF.

The CDR3 spells CASSLRDSGFYGYTF. CDR3 nucleotides: TGTGCCAGCAGCCTACGGGACTCCGGGTTCTATGGCTACACCTTC. The chain joins TRBV3-1 to TRBJ1-2; tentatively, D is TRBD1 (5 bases). CDR1 is LGHDT and CDR2 is YNNKEL in the germline V gene (reference sequence). CDR3 size: 15 residues. Trimming removed 4 bases at V and 4 bases at J, with 16 bases between.